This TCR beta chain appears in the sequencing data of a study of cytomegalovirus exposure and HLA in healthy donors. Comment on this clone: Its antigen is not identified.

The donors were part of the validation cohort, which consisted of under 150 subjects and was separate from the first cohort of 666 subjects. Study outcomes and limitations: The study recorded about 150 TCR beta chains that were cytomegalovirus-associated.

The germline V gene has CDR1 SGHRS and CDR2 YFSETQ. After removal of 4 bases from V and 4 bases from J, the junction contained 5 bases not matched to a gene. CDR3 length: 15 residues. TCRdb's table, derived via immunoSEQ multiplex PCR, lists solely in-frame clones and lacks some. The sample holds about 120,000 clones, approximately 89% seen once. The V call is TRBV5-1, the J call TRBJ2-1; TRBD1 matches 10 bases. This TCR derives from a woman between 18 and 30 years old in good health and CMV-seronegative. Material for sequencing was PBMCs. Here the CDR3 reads CASSPDRGGYNEQFF. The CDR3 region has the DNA TGCGCCAGCAGCCCGGACAGGGGGGGTTACAATGAGCAGTTCTTC.